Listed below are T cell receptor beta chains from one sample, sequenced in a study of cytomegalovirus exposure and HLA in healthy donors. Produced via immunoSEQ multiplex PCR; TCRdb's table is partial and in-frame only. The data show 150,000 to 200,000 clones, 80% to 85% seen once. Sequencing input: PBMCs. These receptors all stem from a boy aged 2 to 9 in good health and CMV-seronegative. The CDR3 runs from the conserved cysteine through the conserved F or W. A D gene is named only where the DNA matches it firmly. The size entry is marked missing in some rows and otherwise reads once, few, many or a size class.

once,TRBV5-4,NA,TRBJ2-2,TGTGCCAGCAGCTTGGAGACAGCGAACACCGGGGAGCTGTTTTTT,CASSLETANTGELFF
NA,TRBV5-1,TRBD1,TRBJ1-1,TGCGCCAGCAGCTTGGTGGGACAGGGGCACACTGAAGCTTTCTTT,CASSLVGQGHTEAFF
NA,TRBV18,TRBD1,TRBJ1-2,TGTGCCAGCTCACCGGGACAGGTTAACTATGGCTACACCTTC,CASSPGQVNYGYTF
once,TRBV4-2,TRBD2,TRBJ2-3,TGTGCCAGCAGCCGGTCCGGGACTAGTTTCACCGATACGCAGTATTTT,CASSRSGTSFTDTQYF
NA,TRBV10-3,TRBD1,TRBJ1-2,TGTGCCATCAGTGAGGGACAGGGATTGGATGGCTACACCTTC,CAISEGQGLDGYTF
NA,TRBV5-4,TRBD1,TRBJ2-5,TGTGCCAGCAGCTTGGGAGTAGGGACAGCCTTTGGGACCCAGTACTTC,CASSLGVGTAFGTQYF
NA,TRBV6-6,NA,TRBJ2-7,TGTGCCAGCACCCCCGAACAGGGCCACGAGCAGTACTTC,CASTPEQGHEQYF
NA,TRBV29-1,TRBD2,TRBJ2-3,TGCAGCGGGCAGGGAGGGGATACGCAGTATTTT,CSGQGGDTQYF
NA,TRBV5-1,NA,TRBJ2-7,TGCGCCAGCAGTTGGGGCCATTCCTACGAGCAGTACTTC,CASSWGHSYEQYF
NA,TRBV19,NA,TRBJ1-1,TGTGCCAGTAGTATAGATCTATTACAGCCAAACACTGAAGCTTTCTTT,CASSIDLLQPNTEAFF
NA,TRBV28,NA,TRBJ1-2,TGTGCCAGCAGTATGACAGCAGCTGGCTACACCTTC,CASSMTAAGYTF
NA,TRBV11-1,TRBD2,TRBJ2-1,TGTGCCAGCAGCTTACAGCGGGAGGGGAACAATGAGCAGTTCTTC,CASSLQREGNNEQFF
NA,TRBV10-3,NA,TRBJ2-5,TGTGCCATCAGTGAGTCGAGGCAAATAATACAAGAGACCCAGTACTTC,CAISESRQIIQETQYF
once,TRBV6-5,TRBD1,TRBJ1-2,TGTGCCAGCAAGCCGGGACAGAACTATGGCTACACCTTC,CASKPGQNYGYTF
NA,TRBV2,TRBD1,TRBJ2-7,TGTGCCAGCAGAGCCAAGACAGGGGGCGCGCTCTACGAGCAGTACTTC,CASRAKTGGALYEQYF
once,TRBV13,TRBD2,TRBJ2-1,TGTGCCAGCAGCTTAGAACGGGAGGGCCCGGATGAGCAGTTCTTC,CASSLEREGPDEQFF
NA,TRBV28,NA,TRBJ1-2,TGTGCCAGCAGTTCTGACAGTGGTTACACCTTC,CASSSDSGYTF
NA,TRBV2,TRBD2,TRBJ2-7,TGTGCCAGCAGCGAGGGACTAGCGGTGCCCTCCTACGAGCAGTACTTC,CASSEGLAVPSYEQYF
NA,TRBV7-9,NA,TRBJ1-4,TGTGCCAGCAGCTCAACAGGGTTAGAACTGTTTTTT,CASSSTGLELFF
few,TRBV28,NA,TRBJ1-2,TGTGCCAGCAGTCGGCAGGGGCAAAACTATGGCTACACCTTC,CASSRQGQNYGYTF
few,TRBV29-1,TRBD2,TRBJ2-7,TGCAGCGTTGAAGGGCGGGAGGGCCGGGGGGGCGAGCAGTACTTC,CSVEGREGRGGEQYF
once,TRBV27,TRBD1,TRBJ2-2,TGTGCCAGCAGGACAGGGGTGGTCACCGGGGAGCTGTTTTTT,CASRTGVVTGELFF